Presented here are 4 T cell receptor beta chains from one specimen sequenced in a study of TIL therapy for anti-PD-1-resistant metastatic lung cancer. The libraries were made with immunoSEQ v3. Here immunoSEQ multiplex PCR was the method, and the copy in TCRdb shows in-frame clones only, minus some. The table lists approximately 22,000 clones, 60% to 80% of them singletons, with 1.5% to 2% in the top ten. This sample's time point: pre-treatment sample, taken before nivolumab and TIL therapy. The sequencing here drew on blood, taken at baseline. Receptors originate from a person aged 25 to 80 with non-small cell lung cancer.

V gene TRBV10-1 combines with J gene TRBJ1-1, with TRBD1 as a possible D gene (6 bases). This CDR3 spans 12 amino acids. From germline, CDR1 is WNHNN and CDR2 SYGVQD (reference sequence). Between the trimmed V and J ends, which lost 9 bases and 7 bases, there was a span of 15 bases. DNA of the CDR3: TGCGCCAGGCGAGGGGGGGGCCTTGAAGCTTTCTTT. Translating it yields CARRGGGLEAFF.

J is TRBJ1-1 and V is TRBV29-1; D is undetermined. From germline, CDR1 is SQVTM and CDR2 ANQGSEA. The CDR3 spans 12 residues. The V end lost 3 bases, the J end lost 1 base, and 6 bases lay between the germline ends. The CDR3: CSVDGPNTEAFF. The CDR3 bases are TGCAGCGTTGACGGACCGAACACTGAAGCTTTCTTT. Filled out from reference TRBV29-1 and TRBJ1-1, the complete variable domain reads SAVISQKPSRDICQRGTSLTIQCQVDSQVTMMFWYRQQPGQSLTLIATANQGSEATYESGFVIDKFPISRPNLTFSTLTVSNMSPEDSSIYLCSVDGPNTEAFFGQGTRLTVV.

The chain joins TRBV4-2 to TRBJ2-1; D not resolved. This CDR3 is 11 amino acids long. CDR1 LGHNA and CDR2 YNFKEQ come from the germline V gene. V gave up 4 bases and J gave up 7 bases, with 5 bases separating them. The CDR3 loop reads CASSPKNEQFF. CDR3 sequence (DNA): TGTGCCAGCAGCCCCAAAAATGAGCAGTTCTTC.

In DNA form, the CDR3 reads TGTGCCAGCTCCCCGCAGACAGGGCGGAATGAAGCTTTCTTT. Amino acid sequence: CASSPQTGRNEAFF. The chain is built from TRBV18 and TRBJ1-1; 7 nucleotides align to TRBD1. Germline assignment: CDR1 KGHSH and CDR2 LQKENI. Trimming at V came to 6 bases and at J to 7 bases, leaving 11 bases not matched to a gene. The length of the CDR3 is 14 residues.